A selection of T cell receptor beta chains follows, all from one sample in a study of blood T cell repertoires in COVID-19. Assay: immunoSEQ multiplex PCR; the TCRdb copy retains only in-frame clones and omits some. This table holds about 340,000 clones, around nine tenths found once. Material: peripheral blood. These receptors were taken from a woman aged 18 to 35 who had recovered from COVID-19. The CDR3 runs from the conserved cysteine through the conserved F or W. Fields, in order: D gene, clone size, V gene, J gene, CDR3 DNA, CDR3 protein. D genes are given only for firm matches. Only some rows state a clone size, as once, few, many or a class for expanded clones.

.	.	TRBV28	TRBJ1-5	TGTGCCAGCAGTTTGTCGGGCCAGGGATTCAGTCAGCCCCAGCATTTT	CASSLSGQGFSQPQHF
.	few	TRBV9	TRBJ2-5	TGTGCCAGCAGCGTAGAACTGTTTGAGGAGACCCAGTACTTC	CASSVELFEETQYF
TRBD2	.	TRBV11-3	TRBJ2-1	TGTGCCAGCAGCTTAGGGACGGGAGGGCGCGAGCAGTTCTTC	CASSLGTGGREQFF
TRBD1	once	TRBV5-1	TRBJ1-2	TGCGCCAGCAGCTTGGGCAGGGGGGACGACTATGGCTACACCTTC	CASSLGRGDDYGYTF
.	.	TRBV7-2	TRBJ1-2	TGTGCCAGCAGCATCGGGGGTTCCTATGGCTACACCTTC	CASSIGGSYGYTF
.	.	TRBV29-1	TRBJ1-4	TGCAGCGTCGCAAGTGGGGACATTTATGAAAAACTGTTTTTT	CSVASGDIYEKLFF
.	once	TRBV6-5	TRBJ1-3	TGTGCCAGCAGTTACTCGAATCGGGACTCTGGAAACACCATATATTTT	CASSYSNRDSGNTIYF
TRBD2	.	TRBV5-8	TRBJ2-2	TGTGCCAGCAGCCCTAGGACTAGCGGGAGTTGGACCGGGGAGCTGTTTTTT	CASSPRTSGSWTGELFF
.	.	TRBV7-9	TRBJ1-5	TGTGCCAGCAGCTTCTCGGGCAATCAGCCCCAGCATTTT	CASSFSGNQPQHF
TRBD1	.	TRBV7-9	TRBJ2-2	TGTGCCAGCAGCTTACTAACAGGGGGCGAGCCCGGGGAGCTGTTTTTT	CASSLLTGGEPGELFF
TRBD2	.	TRBV5-4	TRBJ2-3	TGTGCCAGCAGCACTGGCGGCCCTAGCGGGAGATGGACAGATACGCAGTATTTT	CASSTGGPSGRWTDTQYF
.	.	TRBV24-1	TRBJ2-2	TGTGCCACCCAGGGAACGAACACCGGGGAGCTGTTTTTT	CATQGTNTGELFF
.	.	TRBV10-3	TRBJ1-2	TGTGCCATCAGTGAGAATCCCCACAGCTTGTATGGCTACACCTTC	CAISENPHSLYGYTF
.	.	TRBV6-2/TRBV6-3	TRBJ1-4	TGTGCCAGCAGTGGAGGTGCAACTAATGAAAAACTGTTTTTT	CASSGGATNEKLFF
TRBD1	once	TRBV7-2	TRBJ2-4	TGTGCCAGCAGCTTAGCATCACAGGGGTCCAAAAACATTCAGTACTTC	CASSLASQGSKNIQYF
.	once	TRBV5-1	TRBJ1-1	TGCGCCAGCAGCCCCAAACATCAAAGACAGATTACGAAGAACACTGAAGCTTTCTTT	CASSPKHQRQITKNTEAFF